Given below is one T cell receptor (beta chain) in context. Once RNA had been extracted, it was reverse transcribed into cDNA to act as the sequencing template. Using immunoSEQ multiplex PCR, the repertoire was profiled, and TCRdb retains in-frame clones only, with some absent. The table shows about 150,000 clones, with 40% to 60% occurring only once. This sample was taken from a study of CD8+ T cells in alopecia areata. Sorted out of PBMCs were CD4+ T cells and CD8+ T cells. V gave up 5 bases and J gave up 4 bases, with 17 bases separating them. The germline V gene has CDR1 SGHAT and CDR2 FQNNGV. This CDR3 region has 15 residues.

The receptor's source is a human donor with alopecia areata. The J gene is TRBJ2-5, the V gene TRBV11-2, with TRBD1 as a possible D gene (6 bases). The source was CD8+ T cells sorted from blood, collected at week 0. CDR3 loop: CASSDAQGVGETQYF. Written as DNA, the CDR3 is TGTGCCAGCAGCGACGCACAGGGAGTGGGAGAGACCCAGTACTTC.